One sample yielded the 21 T cell receptor beta chains listed below, sequenced in a study of shared clonotypes between healthy human individuals. Sequencing used immunoSEQ multiplex PCR; TCRdb keeps in-frame clones, though not all of them. The sample lists fewer than 1.8 million clones, roughly 98.5% occurring once. Sequencing was carried out using naive CD4+ T cells sorted from blood. Subset in this sample: CD45RA+ positively selected. These receptors all stem from a young man in good health.

The rearrangement joins TRBV6-6 to TRBJ1-5; D perhaps matches TRBD1 (5 bases). Germline-derived CDR1 and CDR2 are MNHNY and SVGAGI (reference sequence). The V end lost 2 bases, the J end lost 5 bases, and 13 bases lay between the germline ends. CDR3 length: 15 residues. CDR3 bases: TGTGCCAGCAGTTACCCCCAGGGTTTGGATCAGCCCCAGCATTTT. Protein sequence: CASSYPQGLDQPQHF.

The rearrangement joins TRBV11-2 to TRBJ1-1; D is uncertain. The CDR3 loop spans 16 amino acids. V was shortened by 4 bases and J by 0 bases, with 15 bases between the two germline ends. The germline V gene encodes CDR1 SGHAT and CDR2 FQNNGV. CDR3: CASSSPGSNMNTEAFF. The CDR3 DNA reads as TGTGCCAGCAGCTCTCCCGGATCTAACATGAACACTGAAGCTTTCTTT.

The CDR3 loop reads CASSLAWGALVSSYNEQFF. Written as DNA, the CDR3 is TGCGCCAGCAGCTTGGCATGGGGGGCTCTCGTAAGCTCCTACAATGAGCAGTTCTTC. The chain combines TRBV5-1 with TRBJ2-1; D may match TRBD1 or TRBD2 (6 bases each). Trimming removed 0 bases from V and 0 bases from J, with 19 bases in between. The CDR3 is made up of 19 amino acids. CDR1 is SGHRS and CDR2 is YFSETQ in the germline V gene.

CDR3 DNA: TGTGCCAGCAGCCCCGACGGGAGGGCCGGTGAGCAGTACTTC. It is translated as CASSPDGRAGEQYF. This rearrangement joins TRBV5-6 to TRBJ2-7; the match to TRBD2 covers 8 bases. The CDR3 consists of 14 residues. V shed 4 bases and J 7 bases; nucleotides not matched to a gene: 10. Germline V gene data show CDR1 as SGHDT and CDR2 as YYEEEE.

CDR3 region: CASSIRTGTSYEQYF. For the CDR3, the DNA is TGTGCCAGTAGTATCCGGACCGGGACTAGCTACGAGCAGTACTTC. The chain links TRBV19 to TRBJ2-7, with 8 bases fitting TRBD2. The J segment lost 3 bases and the V segment lost 3 bases, leaving 7 bases of the junction unmatched. Germline V gives CDR1 LNHDA, CDR2 SQIVND (reference sequence). The CDR3 extends over 15 amino acids.

The chain links TRBV7-2 to TRBJ2-7; 8 bases fit TRBD1. The CDR3 runs 14 residues. Germline V gives CDR1 SGHTA, CDR2 FQGNSA. The J segment lost 3 bases and the V segment lost 3 bases, leaving 4 bases of the junction unmatched. The CDR3 loop reads CASSFGTGNYEQYF. DNA for the CDR3: TGTGCCAGCAGCTTCGGGACAGGCAACTACGAGCAGTACTTC.

This chain joins TRBV14 and TRBJ2-7; D is undetermined. This CDR3 has 16 amino acids. CDR1 SGHDN and CDR2 FVKESK come from the germline V gene. V dropped 0 bases and J dropped 5 bases, with 17 bases sitting between them. CDR3 in DNA: TGTGCCAGCAGCCAAGAATTAAGGGCTTCTTCTCACGAGCAGTACTTC. Its protein is CASSQELRASSHEQYF.

V usage is TRBV5-4 and J usage is TRBJ2-1; the D is unclear. CDR1 SGHNT and CDR2 YYREEE come from the germline V gene (reference sequence). Trimming pared 0 bases from V and 9 bases from J, leaving 7 bases between. CDR3 length equals 12 residues. CDR3 protein: CASSLGVAEQFF. The CDR3 bases are TGTGCCAGCAGCTTGGGAGTGGCTGAGCAGTTCTTC.

This clone showed up just once. The J gene is TRBJ2-1, the V gene TRBV7-9; D may be TRBD1 (5 bases). V was shortened by 3 bases and J by 3 bases, with 21 bases between the two germline ends. CDR3 size: 18 residues. Germline CDR1 reads SEHNR; CDR2 reads FQNEAQ (reference sequence). The CDR3 spells CASSFFVTWKGIYNEQFF. Written as DNA, the CDR3 is TGTGCCAGCAGCTTCTTCGTAACATGGAAGGGGATCTACAATGAGCAGTTCTTC.

This chain links TRBV5-1 with TRBJ2-6; TRBD2 might be the D (6 bases). Trimming took off 4 bases at V and 0 bases at J, with 17 bases between the two ends. From germline, CDR1 is SGHRS and CDR2 YFSETQ. The CDR3 covers 18 residues. CDR3 DNA: TGCGCCAGCAGCCCCGCGGGGCCGGGAAGCTCTGGGGCCAACGTCCTGACTTTC. Residues: CASSPAGPGSSGANVLTF.

The rearrangement uses TRBV30 and TRBJ2-1; TRBD2 agrees at 15 bases. V gave up 3 bases and J gave up 0 bases; unmatched junction bases: 15. Germline loops: CDR1 GTSNPN, CDR2 SVGIG (reference sequence). This CDR3 has 21 amino acids. The CDR3 DNA reads TGTGCCTGGAGCCGAGGGGGTCCCGGGACTAGCGGGGGGAGCTCCTACAATGAGCAGTTCTTC. It translates to CAWSRGGPGTSGGSSYNEQFF.

This chain connects TRBV2 to TRBJ1-5; D perhaps matches TRBD1 (5 bases). CDR3 length: 14 amino acids. Germline assignment: CDR1 SNHLY and CDR2 FYNNEI. V was clipped by 2 bases and J by 3 bases, with 8 bases between them. CDR3 in DNA: TGTGCCAGCAGTGAATCAGGGACCAATCAGCCCCAGCATTTT. Its protein is CASSESGTNQPQHF.

This clone was seen just once. The V and J genes are TRBV29-1 and TRBJ2-3, with D hard to call. V shed 4 bases and J shed 0 bases, with 11 bases lying between them. The CDR3 runs to 14 residues. Germline V gives CDR1 SQVTM, CDR2 ANQGSEA. CDR3 sequence (DNA): TGCAGCGTTGGGCCAGCAACTAGCACAGATACGCAGTATTTT. It specifies CSVGPATSTDTQYF.

The rearrangement links TRBV7-2 to TRBJ2-5; no definite D call. CDR1 and CDR2 from the germline V gene are SGHTA and FQGNSA. The V gene lost 3 bases and the J gene lost 2 bases, with 10 bases spanning the gap. This CDR3 contains 14 residues. The CDR3 is CASSLRRKQETQYF. CDR3 coding DNA: TGTGCCAGCAGCTTGAGACGCAAACAAGAGACCCAGTACTTC. Filled out from reference TRBV7-2 and TRBJ2-5, the complete variable domain reads GAGVSQSPSNKVTEKGKDVELRCDPISGHTALYWYRQSLGQGLEFLIYFQGNSAPDKSGLPSDRFSAERTGGSVSTLTIQRTQQEDSAVYLCASSLRRKQETQYFGPGTRLLVL.

This chain connects TRBV6-6 to TRBJ2-7, with D possibly being TRBD2 (5 bases). In germline, CDR1 is MNHNY, CDR2 SVGAGI (reference sequence). The CDR3 loop spans 14 amino acids. V was clipped by 8 bases and J by 0 bases, with 14 bases between them. The DNA for the CDR3 is TGTGCCAGCCTAGGCCCCGGGGTCTCCTACGAGCAGTACTTC. Its protein product is CASLGPGVSYEQYF.

V usage is TRBV19 and J usage is TRBJ2-7, with D possibly being TRBD1 (5 bases). In germline, CDR1 is LNHDA, CDR2 SQIVND (reference sequence). Trimming shortened V by 7 bases and J by 3 bases, and 16 bases separated the two germline ends. The CDR3 has 14 amino acids. CDR3 in amino acids: CASTAGPMDYEQYF. The CDR3 DNA sequence: TGTGCCAGTACCGCAGGGCCGATGGACTACGAGCAGTACTTC.

This chain connects TRBV2 to TRBJ2-7; D is undetermined. Trimming took 8 bases from V and 3 from J, leaving 11 bases between them. The CDR3 runs 12 residues. CDR1 is SNHLY, CDR2 FYNNEI, per germline. The DNA of the CDR3 is TGTGCCAGCGGTCCGCCCTACTACGAGCAGTACTTC. It yields the protein CASGPPYYEQYF.

The chain couples TRBV5-6 to TRBJ1-2; TRBD1 matches at 7 bases. From germline, CDR1 is SGHDT and CDR2 YYEEEE. This CDR3 has 16 residues. J gave up 4 bases and V 1 base, and 10 bases lay outside the gene matches. The CDR3 spells CASSLQTGSVSYGYTF. The DNA for the CDR3 is TGTGCCAGCAGCTTGCAGACAGGGAGCGTGTCCTATGGCTACACCTTC.

This chain joins TRBV30 and TRBJ1-2; 9 bases align to TRBD1. The V segment lost 3 bases and the J segment 6 bases; nucleotides outside the gene matches: 5. From germline, CDR1 is GTSNPN and CDR2 SVGIG (reference sequence). The CDR3 is 13 residues long. The CDR3 reads CAWRKQGANGYTF. CDR3 in DNA: TGTGCCTGGAGGAAACAGGGGGCAAATGGCTACACCTTC.

The V gene is TRBV28, the J gene TRBJ1-5; no firm D call. Germline V gives CDR1 MDHEN, CDR2 SYDVKM. Trimming cost V 7 bases and J 0 bases, with 13 bases left between them. CDR3 length equals 15 residues. The CDR3 is CASTVSGNSNQPQHF. In DNA form, the CDR3 reads TGTGCCAGCACCGTAAGTGGGAATAGCAATCAGCCCCAGCATTTT.

This rearrangement joins TRBV6-5 to TRBJ2-7; D perhaps matches TRBD1 (5 bases). Germline CDR1 MNHEY, CDR2 SVGAGI. V was cut by 5 bases and J by 3 bases, with 14 bases left in between. The CDR3 spans 14 residues. The CDR3 region is CASSSNRLIYEQYF. The DNA of the CDR3 is TGTGCCAGCAGTAGCAACAGGTTGATCTACGAGCAGTACTTC.